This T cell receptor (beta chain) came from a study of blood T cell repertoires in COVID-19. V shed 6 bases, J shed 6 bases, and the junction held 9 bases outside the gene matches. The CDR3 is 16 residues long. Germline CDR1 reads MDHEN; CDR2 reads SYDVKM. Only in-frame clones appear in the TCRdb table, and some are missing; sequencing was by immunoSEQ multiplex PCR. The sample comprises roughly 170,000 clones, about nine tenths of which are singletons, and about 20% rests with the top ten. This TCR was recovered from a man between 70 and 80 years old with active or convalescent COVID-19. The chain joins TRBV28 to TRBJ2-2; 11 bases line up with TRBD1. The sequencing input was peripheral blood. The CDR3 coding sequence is TGTGCCAGCAGCCAAAAACCGGGACAGGGGGCCGGGGAGCTGTTTTTT. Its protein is CASSQKPGQGAGELFF.